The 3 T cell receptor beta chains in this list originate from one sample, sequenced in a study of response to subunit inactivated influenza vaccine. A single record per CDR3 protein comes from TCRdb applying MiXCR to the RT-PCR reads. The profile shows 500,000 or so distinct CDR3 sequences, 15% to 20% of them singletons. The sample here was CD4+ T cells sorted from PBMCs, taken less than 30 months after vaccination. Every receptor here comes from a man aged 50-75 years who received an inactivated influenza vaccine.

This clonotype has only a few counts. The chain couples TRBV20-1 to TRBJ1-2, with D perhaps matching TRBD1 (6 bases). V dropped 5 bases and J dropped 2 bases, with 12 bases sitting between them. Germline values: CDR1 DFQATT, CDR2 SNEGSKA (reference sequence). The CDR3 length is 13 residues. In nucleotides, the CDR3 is TGCAGTGCTTTCAGGGGCATGAACTATGGCTACACCTTC. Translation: CSAFRGMNYGYTF.

The CDR3 is CSVGDPRHTGELFF. Here the CDR3 DNA reads TGCAGCGTTGGGGACCCCAGACACACCGGGGAGCTGTTTTTT. The V and J genes are TRBV29-1 and TRBJ2-2; D tentatively reads TRBD1 or TRBD2 (5 bases each). CDR1 and CDR2 (germline): SQVTM, ANQGSEA. Trimming shortened V by 4 bases and J by 3 bases, and 12 bases separated the two germline ends. This CDR3 contains 14 residues.

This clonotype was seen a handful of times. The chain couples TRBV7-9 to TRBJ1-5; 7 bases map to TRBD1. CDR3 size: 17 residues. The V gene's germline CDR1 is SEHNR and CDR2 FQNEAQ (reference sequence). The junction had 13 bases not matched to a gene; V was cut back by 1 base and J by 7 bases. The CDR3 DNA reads TGTGCCAGCAGCTTAGGAGTTCGACAGGGAGTGAGACAGCCCCAGCATTTT. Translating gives CASSLGVRQGVRQPQHF.